This record concerns one TCR beta chain sequence. Its antigen remains unknown. This CDR3 is 16 amino acids long. V was clipped by 5 bases and J by 7 bases; unmatched bases: 14. Looked up from germline, CDR1 is SQVTM and CDR2 is ANQGSEA. The record originates from a study of cytomegalovirus exposure and HLA in healthy donors. Overall study findings and caveats: Reports indicate that TCR beta sequences accurately predicted the HLA-A and HLA-B alleles of most subjects.

PCR was performed using 60 Vbeta and 13 Jbeta primers. Assay: immunoSEQ multiplex PCR; the TCRdb copy retains only in-frame clones and omits some. The table lists about 97,000 clones, around 10% of them singletons, with 5% to 5.5% in the top ten. The clonotype originates from a man over 45 in good health and CMV-seropositive. This chain uses TRBV29-1 with TRBJ2-1; TRBD2 aligns across 10 bases. Sequencing was carried out using PBMCs. CDR3 bases: TGCAGCGTTCGAGGACTAGCGGAGAGGGGAAGTAATGAGCAGTTCTTC. Residues: CSVRGLAERGSNEQFF.